Listed below are T cell receptor beta chains from one sample, sequenced in a study of blood T cell repertoires in COVID-19. Profiling relied on immunoSEQ multiplex PCR, and the TCRdb table lists in-frame clones only, not all of them. This sample carries 200,000 or so clones, 83% of them seen once, and the ten largest clones take about 4.8%. The sample consisted of PBMCs or T cells enriched from blood (not recorded which). These receptors all come from a woman between 45 and 60 years old who had been exposed to COVID-19. CDR3s include the opening cysteine and the closing phenylalanine or tryptophan. Each record gives: D gene, J gene, clone size, CDR3 length, V gene, CDR3 DNA, CDR3 protein. A D gene is named only where the DNA matches it firmly. Clone size is not always given. Where it is, it says once, few, many or a class for expanded clones.

d_call: .
j_call: TRBJ2-2
clone_size: few
cdr3_length: 15
v_call: TRBV19
cdr3_nt: TGTGCCAGTAGTTTCGGAAGCGGGCGGACCGGGGAGCTGTTTTTT
cdr3_aa: CASSFGSGRTGELFF

d_call: .
j_call: TRBJ1-3
clone_size: .
cdr3_length: 15
v_call: TRBV6-2/TRBV6-3
cdr3_nt: TGTGCCAGCAGTTACTCACGGACGGGAGGAAACACCATATATTTT
cdr3_aa: CASSYSRTGGNTIYF

d_call: TRBD2
j_call: TRBJ2-7
clone_size: .
cdr3_length: 16
v_call: TRBV13
cdr3_nt: TGTGCCAGCAGCTTCGCTAGCGGGGGGCATTCCTACGAGCAGTACTTC
cdr3_aa: CASSFASGGHSYEQYF

d_call: .
j_call: TRBJ1-1
clone_size: .
cdr3_length: 13
v_call: TRBV9
cdr3_nt: TGTGCCAGCAGCTCTCGGAGGAACACTGAAGCTTTCTTT
cdr3_aa: CASSSRRNTEAFF

d_call: .
j_call: TRBJ1-5
clone_size: .
cdr3_length: 15
v_call: TRBV28
cdr3_nt: TGTGCCAGCAGTCCCCCCGGGGGAACAGGTCAGCCCCAGCATTTT
cdr3_aa: CASSPPGGTGQPQHF

d_call: .
j_call: TRBJ1-1
clone_size: many
cdr3_length: 13
v_call: TRBV5-1
cdr3_nt: TGCGCCAGCAGCTGGGGCCAGGGGACTGAAGCTTTCTTT
cdr3_aa: CASSWGQGTEAFF

d_call: .
j_call: TRBJ2-3
clone_size: .
cdr3_length: 14
v_call: TRBV10-3
cdr3_nt: TGTGCCATCAGTGAGCGGGTAGGCACAGATACGCAGTATTTT
cdr3_aa: CAISERVGTDTQYF

d_call: TRBD1
j_call: TRBJ2-7
clone_size: few
cdr3_length: 12
v_call: TRBV12-3/TRBV12-4
cdr3_nt: TGTGCCAGCAGCCTGGGACAGGGGAGGCAGTACTTC
cdr3_aa: CASSLGQGRQYF

d_call: .
j_call: TRBJ1-1
clone_size: .
cdr3_length: 13
v_call: TRBV9
cdr3_nt: TGTGCCAGCAGCGTAGGGGGGGACACTGAAGCTTTCTTT
cdr3_aa: CASSVGGDTEAFF

d_call: .
j_call: TRBJ1-6
clone_size: .
cdr3_length: 14
v_call: TRBV5-4
cdr3_nt: TGTGCCAGCAGTTCGGACAGTAGCTTATCACCCCTCCACTTT
cdr3_aa: CASSSDSSLSPLHF

d_call: .
j_call: TRBJ2-5
clone_size: many
cdr3_length: 12
v_call: TRBV3-1/TRBV3-2
cdr3_nt: TGTGCCAGCAGCCAAGAGGGGAGAGCCCCCGACTTC
cdr3_aa: CASSQEGRAPDF

d_call: .
j_call: TRBJ1-1
clone_size: .
cdr3_length: 15
v_call: TRBV6-6
cdr3_nt: TGTGCCAGCAGTTCTACAGGGTATAGGAACACTGAAGCTTTCTTT
cdr3_aa: CASSSTGYRNTEAFF

d_call: .
j_call: TRBJ2-3
clone_size: .
cdr3_length: 17
v_call: TRBV24-1
cdr3_nt: TGTGCCACCAGTGACCCAACAGGGTTGTCCGGCACAGATACGCAGTATTTT
cdr3_aa: CATSDPTGLSGTDTQYF

d_call: TRBD1
j_call: TRBJ1-2
clone_size: .
cdr3_length: 17
v_call: TRBV3-1/TRBV3-2
cdr3_nt: TGTGCCAGCAGCCAACGAACAGGGGGCCTTTGGAACTATGGCTACACCTTC
cdr3_aa: CASSQRTGGLWNYGYTF

d_call: .
j_call: TRBJ1-3
clone_size: .
cdr3_length: 17
v_call: TRBV10-3
cdr3_nt: TGTGCCATCAGTGAGTCGCGCGGGGGGGAACCTGGAAACACCATATATTTT
cdr3_aa: CAISESRGGEPGNTIYF

d_call: .
j_call: TRBJ1-1
clone_size: .
cdr3_length: 12
v_call: TRBV7-8
cdr3_nt: TGTGCCAGCAGGGACACCGGGTCCCTTTTAGTCTTT
cdr3_aa: CASRDTGSLLVF

d_call: .
j_call: TRBJ1-1
clone_size: .
cdr3_length: 13
v_call: TRBV7-6
cdr3_nt: TGTGCCAGCAGCCCGTATCGGGGCACTGAAGCTTTCTTT
cdr3_aa: CASSPYRGTEAFF

d_call: .
j_call: TRBJ1-1
clone_size: .
cdr3_length: 10
v_call: TRBV2
cdr3_nt: TGTGCCAGCAGCCGGACTGAAGCTTTCTTT
cdr3_aa: CASSRTEAFF

d_call: .
j_call: TRBJ1-1
clone_size: .
cdr3_length: 13
v_call: TRBV6-5
cdr3_nt: TGTGCCAGCAGTTCCGGACAGCACACTGAAGCTTTCTTT
cdr3_aa: CASSSGQHTEAFF

d_call: .
j_call: TRBJ2-2
clone_size: .
cdr3_length: 16
v_call: TRBV5-4
cdr3_nt: TGTGCCAGCAGCTCAGCTGCGGGGAGGAACACCGGGGAGCTGTTTTTT
cdr3_aa: CASSSAAGRNTGELFF

d_call: TRBD2
j_call: TRBJ2-1
clone_size: once
cdr3_length: 13
v_call: TRBV12-3/TRBV12-4
cdr3_nt: TGTGCCAGCAGCCCCCAAGTAGCGGGGGGAGAGTTCTTC
cdr3_aa: CASSPQVAGGEFF

d_call: TRBD1
j_call: TRBJ1-3
clone_size: .
cdr3_length: 18
v_call: TRBV19
cdr3_nt: TGTGCCAGTAGTTCGCATCATGGACAGGGAGGTTCTGGAAACACCATATATTTT
cdr3_aa: CASSSHHGQGGSGNTIYF

d_call: .
j_call: TRBJ1-1
clone_size: .
cdr3_length: 12
v_call: TRBV6-5
cdr3_nt: TGTGCCACCCTGTTGGGGGGGCGAGTAGCTTTCTTT
cdr3_aa: CATLLGGRVAFF

d_call: TRBD1
j_call: TRBJ1-4
clone_size: once
cdr3_length: 15
v_call: TRBV7-2
cdr3_nt: TGTGCCAGCAGCCCCGGGGACAGGCTATATGAAAAACTGTTTTTT
cdr3_aa: CASSPGDRLYEKLFF

d_call: .
j_call: TRBJ1-1
clone_size: .
cdr3_length: 14
v_call: TRBV5-1
cdr3_nt: TGCGCCAGCAGCTTGGACCGGGAACTTAGTAGAGCTTTCTTT
cdr3_aa: CASSLDRELSRAFF

d_call: TRBD1
j_call: TRBJ1-2
clone_size: few
cdr3_length: 15
v_call: TRBV7-6
cdr3_nt: TGTGCCAGCAGCTTAGGCCTATGGACAGGATATGGCTACACCTTC
cdr3_aa: CASSLGLWTGYGYTF

d_call: .
j_call: TRBJ2-2
clone_size: .
cdr3_length: 16
v_call: TRBV5-1
cdr3_nt: TGCGCCAGCAGCTTGGCCATTGGGAGGAACACCGGGGAGCTGTTTTTT
cdr3_aa: CASSLAIGRNTGELFF

d_call: .
j_call: TRBJ1-5
clone_size: .
cdr3_length: 14
v_call: TRBV6-1
cdr3_nt: TGTGCCAGCAGTGAATACTCCGGCAATCAGCCCCAGCATTTT
cdr3_aa: CASSEYSGNQPQHF

d_call: TRBD1
j_call: TRBJ2-7
clone_size: .
cdr3_length: 14
v_call: TRBV3-1/TRBV3-2
cdr3_nt: TGTGCCAGCAGCCTTCGGGACAGGGTGGGAGAGCAGTACTTC
cdr3_aa: CASSLRDRVGEQYF

d_call: .
j_call: TRBJ1-5
clone_size: .
cdr3_length: 13
v_call: TRBV19
cdr3_nt: TGTGCCAGTAAGACAGGTGTGAATCAGCCCCAGCATTTT
cdr3_aa: CASKTGVNQPQHF

d_call: .
j_call: TRBJ1-1
clone_size: .
cdr3_length: 15
v_call: TRBV5-1
cdr3_nt: TGCGCCAGCAGCTTGGGTGGACTCTTTAACACTGAAGCTTTCTTT
cdr3_aa: CASSLGGLFNTEAFF

d_call: .
j_call: TRBJ2-7
clone_size: .
cdr3_length: 14
v_call: TRBV7-6
cdr3_nt: TGTGCCAGCAGCCCGGAGGCAGCTACCTACGAGCAGTACTTC
cdr3_aa: CASSPEAATYEQYF

d_call: TRBD2
j_call: TRBJ2-2
clone_size: few
cdr3_length: 15
v_call: TRBV5-1
cdr3_nt: TGCGCCAGCAGGACCGGGACTAGCGACACCGGGGAGCTGTTTTTT
cdr3_aa: CASRTGTSDTGELFF

d_call: .
j_call: TRBJ1-5
clone_size: .
cdr3_length: 15
v_call: TRBV6-1
cdr3_nt: TGTGCCAGCAGTGAAGGGTGGGGGGGCTCCCAGCCCCAGCATTTT
cdr3_aa: CASSEGWGGSQPQHF

d_call: .
j_call: TRBJ1-2
clone_size: .
cdr3_length: 15
v_call: TRBV4-3
cdr3_nt: TGCGCCAGCAGCCAAGGTACAACTAGGGACTATGGCTACACCTTC
cdr3_aa: CASSQGTTRDYGYTF

d_call: TRBD1
j_call: TRBJ1-5
clone_size: .
cdr3_length: 14
v_call: TRBV2
cdr3_nt: TGTGCCAGCAGTCGACAGGGAACGAATCAGCCCCAGCATTTT
cdr3_aa: CASSRQGTNQPQHF

d_call: TRBD1
j_call: TRBJ2-3
clone_size: .
cdr3_length: 17
v_call: TRBV20-1
cdr3_nt: TGCAGTGCTAGTCCCCTACTGACAGGGGCAAAGGGAGATACGCAGTATTTT
cdr3_aa: CSASPLLTGAKGDTQYF

d_call: .
j_call: TRBJ2-2
clone_size: .
cdr3_length: 16
v_call: TRBV30
cdr3_nt: TGTGCCTGGAGGCGAAGCCCAGGGATGAACACCGGGGAGCTGTTTTTT
cdr3_aa: CAWRRSPGMNTGELFF

d_call: .
j_call: TRBJ1-2
clone_size: once
cdr3_length: 13
v_call: TRBV3-1/TRBV3-2
cdr3_nt: TGTGCCAGCAGCCAAGATGGGGGCGGAGGCTACACCTTC
cdr3_aa: CASSQDGGGGYTF

d_call: TRBD1
j_call: TRBJ1-5
clone_size: once
cdr3_length: 14
v_call: TRBV18
cdr3_nt: TGTGCCAGCTCACCGGGACAGGGCCTCCAGCCCCAGCATTTT
cdr3_aa: CASSPGQGLQPQHF

d_call: .
j_call: TRBJ1-1
clone_size: .
cdr3_length: 16
v_call: TRBV15
cdr3_nt: TGTGCCACCAGCAGACCGATCAGAGTCAAGGGAGGTGAAGCTTTCTTT
cdr3_aa: CATSRPIRVKGGEAFF

d_call: .
j_call: TRBJ1-1
clone_size: .
cdr3_length: 13
v_call: TRBV7-3
cdr3_nt: TGTGCCAGCAGCACACAGCCGAACACTGAAGCTTTCTTT
cdr3_aa: CASSTQPNTEAFF

d_call: .
j_call: TRBJ2-4
clone_size: .
cdr3_length: 15
v_call: TRBV28
cdr3_nt: TGTGCCAGCAGTCACGCAGGGGGGGCCAAAAACATTCAGTACTTC
cdr3_aa: CASSHAGGAKNIQYF

d_call: .
j_call: TRBJ2-3
clone_size: .
cdr3_length: 16
v_call: TRBV7-9
cdr3_nt: TGTGCCAGCAGCTTACAGGGACTTTCTAGCACAGATACGCAGTATTTT
cdr3_aa: CASSLQGLSSTDTQYF

d_call: TRBD1
j_call: TRBJ1-1
clone_size: .
cdr3_length: 14
v_call: TRBV10-3
cdr3_nt: TGTGCCATCAAGGGACAGGGGTCTAACACTGAAGCTTTCTTT
cdr3_aa: CAIKGQGSNTEAFF